Sequencing of this TCR beta chain was carried out in a study of beta chain features in type 1 diabetes. Whole-study context: Patients looked much like healthy donors when it came to age, gender and cell yields. Study-wide points: When Type 1 diabetes patients were examined, their TCRB CDR3s proved moderately but significantly shorter in all four CD4+ subsets. The naive, central memory and Treg TCRB repertoires looked more alike in patients than they did in healthy donors.

Every bit of the isolated RNA underwent reverse transcription, so sequencing read expressed TCRB transcripts. TCRdb's copy holds only in-frame clones and misses some; the assay was immunoSEQ multiplex PCR. The sample has over 150,000 clones, approximately 13% seen once; the top ten hold 0.62%. This CDR3 has 15 residues. From germline, CDR1 is SGHNT and CDR2 YYREEE (reference sequence). With V trimmed by 3 bases and J by 2 bases, 3 bases remained unmatched. Remarks on this clone: What it binds is unknown.

Isolation of CD4+ naive, central memory, regulatory and stem cell-like memory cells was achieved by sorting via CD45RO/CCR7/CD25/CD127/CD95/CD27. Specimen: central memory CD4+ T cells from blood. The TCR comes from a young woman in good health. This rearrangement joins TRBV5-4 to TRBJ2-2; 8 bases agree with TRBD2. CDR3 in DNA: TGTGCCAGCAGCTCAGCGGGAGTTAACACCGGGGAGCTGTTTTTT. Its translation: CASSSAGVNTGELFF.